The 6 T cell receptor beta chains below all came from one sample that was sequenced in a study of blood T cell repertoires in COVID-19. Clones were sequenced by immunoSEQ multiplex PCR, and TCRdb holds only the in-frame ones, with some missing. The data show some 130,000 clones, with 80% seen just once and 1.5% to 2% held by the top ten. Sequencing was done on a sample of peripheral blood. These receptors came from a man between 65 and 85 years old with acute or convalescent COVID-19.

The chain is built from TRBV5-1 and TRBJ1-1, with D maybe TRBD1 (6 bases). The CDR3 runs to 14 residues. Between the trimmed V and J ends, which lost 1 base and 2 bases, there was a span of 9 bases. CDR1 is SGHRS, CDR2 YFSETQ, per germline. The CDR3 DNA reads as TGCGCCAGCAGCTTGCAGGGGACCAACACTGAAGCTTTCTTT. Translation: CASSLQGTNTEAFF. Complete variable domain (other parts from reference TRBV5-1 and TRBJ1-1): KAGVTQTPRYLIKTRGQQVTLSCSPISGHRSVSWYQQTPGQGLQFLFEYFSETQRNKGNFPGRFSGRQFSNSRSEMNVSTLELGDSALYLCASSLQGTNTEAFFGQGTRLTVV.

This chain connects TRBV5-1 to TRBJ1-2, with 8 positions matching TRBD1. The trim removed 0 bases at V and 8 bases at J, leaving 3 bases unmatched. The CDR3 consists of 13 residues. The germline gives CDR1 SGHRS, CDR2 YFSETQ. This chain's CDR3 is CASSLEQGEGYTF. CDR3 bases: TGCGCCAGCAGCTTGGAACAGGGGGAAGGCTACACCTTC.

This chain joins TRBV3-1 (or the pseudogene TRBV3-2) and TRBJ1-6; 7 nucleotides match TRBD1. The junction had 6 bases not matched to a gene; V was cut back by 0 bases and J by 10 bases. The CDR3 has 15 residues. In germline, CDR1 is LGHDT, CDR2 YNNKEL (reference sequence). The CDR3 DNA reads as TGTGCCAGCAGCCAAGATTCGAGGGGGCGATCACCCCTCCACTTT. This sequence encodes CASSQDSRGRSPLHF.

The V gene is TRBV21-1, the J gene TRBJ2-5; TRBD2 was called by the table and not checked on the DNA. TRBV21-1 is labeled a pseudogene. This CDR3 is 20 amino acids long. CDR3 amino acids: CASSLGLAGGSEPNWETQYF. As DNA, the CDR3 is TGTGCCAGCAGCCTAGGACTAGCGGGGGGGTCTGAACCAAACTGGGAGACCCAGTACTTC.

The V gene is TRBV5-1, the J gene TRBJ1-2, with TRBD1 matching 7 bases. Germline lookup yields CDR1 SGHRS and CDR2 YFSETQ. J lost 0 bases, V lost 4 bases, and 12 bases had no gene match. This CDR3 comprises 17 residues. CDR3 nucleotide sequence: TGCGCCAGCAGCCCCACCGGGACAGCTATCCCTAACTATGGCTACACCTTC. This translates into CASSPTGTAIPNYGYTF.

The genes are TRBV3-1 (or the pseudogene TRBV3-2) and TRBJ2-1, with TRBD1 matching over 10 bases. There are 12 residues in the CDR3. V trimming: 2 bases; J trimming: 14 bases; junction bases outside the gene matches: 3. CDR1 and CDR2 from the germline V gene are LGHDT and YNNKEL (reference sequence). CDR3 sequence (DNA): TGTGCCAGCAGCCAATCCGGGACAGGGGAGTTCTTC. It translates to CASSQSGTGEFF.